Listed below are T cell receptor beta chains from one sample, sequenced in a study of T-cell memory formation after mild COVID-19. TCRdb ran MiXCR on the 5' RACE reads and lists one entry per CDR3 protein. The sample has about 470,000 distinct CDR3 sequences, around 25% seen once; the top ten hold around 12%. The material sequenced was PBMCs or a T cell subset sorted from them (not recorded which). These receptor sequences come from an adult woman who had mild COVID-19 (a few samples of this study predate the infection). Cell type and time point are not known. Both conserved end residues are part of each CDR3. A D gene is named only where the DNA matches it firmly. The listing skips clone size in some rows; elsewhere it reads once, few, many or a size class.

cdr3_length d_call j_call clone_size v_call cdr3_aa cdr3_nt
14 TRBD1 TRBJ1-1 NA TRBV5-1 CASSEGGGGTEAFF TGCGCCAGCAGCGAAGGGGGCGGCGGCACTGAAGCTTTCTTT
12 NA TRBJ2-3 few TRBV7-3 CASSGNRDTQYF TGTGCCAGCAGCGGGAACCGAGATACGCAGTATTTT
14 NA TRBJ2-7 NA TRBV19 CASSIALLSYEQYF TGTGCCAGTAGTATTGCCCTCCTTTCCTACGAGCAGTACTTC
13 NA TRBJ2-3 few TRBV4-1 CASKSGVTDTQYF TGCGCCAGCAAATCAGGGGTCACAGATACGCAGTATTTT
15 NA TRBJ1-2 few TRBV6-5 CASSVFGGGNYGYTF TGTGCCAGCAGTGTATTCGGGGGCGGGAACTATGGCTACACCTTC
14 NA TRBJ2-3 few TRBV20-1 CSAQWGLRTDTQYF TGCAGTGCCCAGTGGGGGTTGAGAACAGATACGCAGTATTTT
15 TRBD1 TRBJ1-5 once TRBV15 CATSKERGLGQPQHF TGTGCCACCAGCAAGGAAAGGGGGCTTGGTCAGCCCCAGCATTTT
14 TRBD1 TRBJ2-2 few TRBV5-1 CASSSQGVAGELFF TGCGCCAGCAGCTCTCAGGGGGTCGCCGGGGAGCTGTTTTTT
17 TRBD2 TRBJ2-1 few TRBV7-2 CASAETSGLLSYNEQFF TGTGCCAGCGCGGAGACTAGCGGGCTGCTCTCCTACAATGAGCAGTTCTTC
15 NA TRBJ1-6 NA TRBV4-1 CASSQELEINSPLHF TGCGCCAGCAGCCAAGAATTGGAGATTAATTCACCCCTCCACTTT
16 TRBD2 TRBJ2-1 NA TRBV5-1 CASSWESRGGNNEQFF TGCGCCAGCAGCTGGGAATCCCGGGGGGGAAACAATGAGCAGTTCTTC
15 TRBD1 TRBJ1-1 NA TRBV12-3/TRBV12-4 CASSRGQGRNTEAFF TGTGCCAGCAGCCGGGGACAGGGGAGGAACACTGAAGCTTTCTTT
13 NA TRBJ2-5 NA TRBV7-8 CASSRSRTQTQYF TGTGCCAGCAGCCGCTCTAGGACTCAGACCCAGTACTTC
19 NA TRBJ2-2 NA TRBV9 CASSPKGMAGQLNTGELFF TGTGCCAGCAGCCCAAAAGGGATGGCGGGCCAGCTTAACACCGGGGAGCTGTTTTTT
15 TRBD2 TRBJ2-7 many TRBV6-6 CASSPRTSGAYEQYF TGTGCCAGCAGTCCCCGGACTAGCGGGGCTTACGAGCAGTACTTC
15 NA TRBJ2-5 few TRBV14 CASSQDLALQETQYF TGTGCCAGCAGCCAAGATCTTGCACTTCAAGAGACCCAGTACTTC
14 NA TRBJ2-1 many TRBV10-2 CASSEQAGRHEQFF TGCGCCAGCAGTGAGCAAGCAGGGAGACATGAGCAGTTCTTC
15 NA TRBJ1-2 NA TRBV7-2 CASSFVQGAMDGYTF TGTGCCAGCAGCTTCGTACAGGGAGCGATGGATGGCTACACCTTC
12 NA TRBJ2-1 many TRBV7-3 CASSLANNEQFF TGTGCCAGCAGCTTAGCCAACAATGAGCAGTTCTTC
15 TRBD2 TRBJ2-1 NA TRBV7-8 CASSTQLAARNEQFF TGTGCCAGCAGCACGCAACTAGCGGCGAGAAATGAGCAGTTCTTC
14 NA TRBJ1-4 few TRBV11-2 CASSPVPGSEKLFF TGTGCCAGCAGCCCCGTCCCGGGAAGTGAAAAACTGTTTTTT
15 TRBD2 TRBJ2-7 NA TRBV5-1 CASSLTSGSSYEQYF TGCGCCAGCAGCTTGACTAGCGGTAGCTCCTACGAGCAGTACTTC
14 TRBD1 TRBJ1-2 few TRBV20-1 CSATSVGTGYGYTF TGCAGTGCGACCTCCGTAGGGACAGGCTATGGCTACACCTTC
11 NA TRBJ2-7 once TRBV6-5 CASGYGPEQYF TGTGCCAGCGGGTATGGGCCCGAGCAGTACTTC
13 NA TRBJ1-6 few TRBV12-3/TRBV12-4 CASGLGDNSPLHF TGTGCCAGCGGGCTCGGGGATAATTCACCCCTCCACTTT
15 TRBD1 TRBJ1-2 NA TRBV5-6 CASSFPRDRVYGYTF TGTGCCAGCAGTTTCCCCCGGGACAGGGTCTATGGCTACACCTTC